This TCR beta chain emerged from a study of OX40 agonist ivuxolimab in advanced cancers. Looking at the study overall: Dose-escalation subjects each had hepatocellular carcinoma, melanoma, renal cell or head and neck cancer. Prior anti-PD-1, anti-PD-L1 or anti-CTLA-4 therapy was allowed; around 40% had some.

About this clone itself: No antigen is known for it.

Overall study results and limits: At doses 0.1 to 3.0 mg/kg, CD4+ and CD8+ clones expanded.

Germline lookup yields CDR1 LNHDA and CDR2 SQIVND (reference sequence). The CDR3 loop spans 15 amino acids. The V and J ends lost 3 bases and 2 bases respectively, with 10 bases between them. TCRdb keeps only in-frame clones here, not all; method: immunoSEQ multiplex PCR. Of about 62,000 clones listed, nearly 90% are singletons. The rearrangement links TRBV19 to TRBJ2-2; D might be TRBD1 (5 bases). The input for sequencing was CD4+ or CD8+ T cells sorted from blood, taken in a trial of the OX40 agonist ivuxolimab. The receptor was derived from an adult with an advanced solid tumor such as melanoma, head and neck, liver or kidney cancer. In DNA, the CDR3 is TGTGCCAGTAGTATTACAGGTCCCAACACCGGGGAGCTGTTTTTT. Its translation is CASSITGPNTGELFF.